The 3 T cell receptor beta chains listed next were all sequenced from one sample in a study of blood T cell repertoires in COVID-19. Clones were sequenced by immunoSEQ multiplex PCR, and TCRdb holds only the in-frame ones, with some missing. The repertoire includes 300,000 to 400,000 clones, roughly 90% of them detected once, and roughly 9.9% sits in the top ten. The sequenced sample consisted of peripheral blood. The receptor source for this set is a man in his thirties or forties with COVID-19, enrolled during active disease.

The rearrangement uses TRBV19 and TRBJ1-1; 8 nucleotides agree with TRBD1. Germline V lookup: CDR1 LNHDA, CDR2 SQIVND (reference sequence). The CDR3 has 15 amino acids. With 1 base clipped from V and 8 bases from J, the junction kept 9 bases outside the gene matches. The DNA for the CDR3 is TGTGCCAGTAGTATAGGGACTTCCAGGGGGCGAGAAGCTTTCTTT. Protein product: CASSIGTSRGREAFF. The complete variable domain, with remaining parts taken from reference TRBV19 and TRBJ1-1, reads DGGITQSPKYLFRKEGQNVTLSCEQNLNHDAMYWYRQDPGQGLRLIYYSQIVNDFQKGDIAEGYSVSREKKESFPLTVTSAQKNPTAFYLCASSIGTSRGREAFFGQGTRLTVV.

This chain uses TRBV5-1 with TRBJ2-1; 11 bases fit TRBD2. CDR3 length equals 16 residues. From germline, CDR1 is SGHRS and CDR2 YFSETQ. With 2 bases clipped from V and 2 bases from J, the junction kept 3 bases outside the gene matches. This chain's CDR3 is CASSFSGRGTYNEQFF. The CDR3, as DNA: TGCGCCAGCAGCTTTAGCGGGAGGGGGACCTACAATGAGCAGTTCTTC.

V gene TRBV5-1 combines with J gene TRBJ2-5, with D possibly TRBD2 on 5 matching bases. The CDR3 covers 14 residues. The ends were cut back, 0 bases at V and 5 bases at J, with 11 bases in the middle. CDR1 and CDR2 (germline): SGHRS, YFSETQ. The CDR3 sequence: CASSLDPGRETQYF. In DNA form, the CDR3 reads TGCGCCAGCAGCTTGGATCCGGGAAGGGAGACCCAGTACTTC.